This is a list of T cell receptor beta chains from one sample in a study of T cells after posttransplantation cyclophosphamide. Assay: immunoSEQ multiplex PCR; the TCRdb copy retains only in-frame clones and omits some. The table includes about 16,000 clones, 70% to 90% detected once. The specimen comprised PBMCs, sampled approximately 64 weeks after allogeneic stem cell transplant with calcineurin inhibitor and methotrexate. The receptors originated from a male patient in his thirties who received an allogeneic stem cell transplant from an unrelated donor, was CMV-positive, and had acute and chronic GVHD. The graft donor may have given rise to some T cells. Each CDR3 is given with its conserved first and last residue. D genes are given only for firm matches. Size is stated for part of the rows, as once, few or many counts, or as a class when the clone is expanded.

d_gene	v_gene	abundance	j_gene	CDR3nt	CDR3aa
NA	TRBV5-1	NA	TRBJ1-1	TGCGCCAGCAGCGGCACAGGGTTTGGCCTAAACACTGAAGCTTTCTTT	CASSGTGFGLNTEAFF
NA	TRBV27	NA	TRBJ1-1	TGTGCCAGCGGAGGGAACACTGAAGCTTTCTTT	CASGGNTEAFF
NA	TRBV9	NA	TRBJ1-2	TGTGCCAGCAGCGTAGGAGGGAACTATGGCTACACCTTC	CASSVGGNYGYTF
TRBD1	TRBV10-1	NA	TRBJ1-2	TGCGCCAGCAGTGAGTCTGGGAAGGGGGCACCCGATGGCTACACCTTC	CASSESGKGAPDGYTF
NA	TRBV19	NA	TRBJ2-3	TGTGCCAGTAGTATCAGAGCAGGGGGCACAGATACGCAGTATTTT	CASSIRAGGTDTQYF
NA	TRBV19	NA	TRBJ2-7	TGTGCCAGTAGTCCCGGACTGTACGAGCAGTACTTC	CASSPGLYEQYF
TRBD1	TRBV19	NA	TRBJ2-3	TGTGCCAGTCTCGACCGGACAGGGGGCATGGGGGCTACGCAGTATTTT	CASLDRTGGMGATQYF
NA	TRBV7-5	NA	TRBJ1-4	TGTGTCAGAAGCTTTTGGCAGATTAATGAAAAACTGTTTTTT	CVRSFWQINEKLFF
TRBD1	TRBV27	NA	TRBJ2-7	TGTGCCAGCAGAGCTAGAAGTGGGGACAGTGGATTGATAAGCTCCTACGAGCAGTACTTC	CASRARSGDSGLISSYEQYF
TRBD2	TRBV9	NA	TRBJ2-1	TGTGCCAGCACCGGGACTAGCGGGAAGTCCTACAATGAGCAGTTCTTC	CASTGTSGKSYNEQFF
TRBD2	TRBV6-5	NA	TRBJ2-7	TGTGCCAGCAGGGGGACTAGCGGGAGTGCGGGCGAGCAGTACTTC	CASRGTSGSAGEQYF
TRBD2	TRBV25-1	NA	TRBJ2-3	TGTGCCAGCGGGCCCTTTAGCGGGGGGGCGACAGATACGCAGTATTTT	CASGPFSGGATDTQYF
NA	TRBV11-2	NA	TRBJ2-2	TGTGCCAGCAGCTTAGATCCCAGGGCCGGGGAGCTGTTTTTT	CASSLDPRAGELFF
NA	TRBV11-2	few	TRBJ2-7	TGTGCCAGCAGCTTGGGAGTACGAAGCTCCTACGAGCAGTACTTC	CASSLGVRSSYEQYF
TRBD1	TRBV15	NA	TRBJ1-2	TGTGCCACCAGCAGAGCAGGACAGGAGAACTATGGCTACACCTTC	CATSRAGQENYGYTF
TRBD2	TRBV19	NA	TRBJ2-1	TGTGCCAGTATGAGGACTAGCGGAGGCGGATACAATGAGCAGTTCTTC	CASMRTSGGGYNEQFF
NA	TRBV25-1	NA	TRBJ2-7	TGTGCCAGCAGTGAATTGTCGGAGGAGAACGAGCAGTACTTC	CASSELSEENEQYF
NA	TRBV15	NA	TRBJ2-1	TGTGCCACCAGCAGAGATAACGGCGGCAATGAGCAGTTCTTC	CATSRDNGGNEQFF
TRBD2	TRBV2	NA	TRBJ2-1	TGTGCCAGCAGACCACTAGCGGGGGGGTACAATGAGCAGTTCTTC	CASRPLAGGYNEQFF
TRBD2	TRBV7-2	NA	TRBJ2-7	TGTGCCAGCAGCCTGACTAGCGGGGCCTACGAGCAGTACTTC	CASSLTSGAYEQYF
NA	TRBV7-2	NA	TRBJ2-3	TGTGCCAGCAGCTTACAACAGACCACCACAGATACGCAGTATTTT	CASSLQQTTTDTQYF
NA	TRBV7-2	NA	TRBJ1-4	TGTGCCAGCAGCTTAGATTGGGGGCGAATCGATGAAAAACTGTTTTTT	CASSLDWGRIDEKLFF
TRBD1	TRBV5-5	few	TRBJ1-2	TGTGCCAGCACCACGACAGGGGGCGCATCTGCGGTTGGCTACACCTTC	CASTTTGGASAVGYTF
NA	TRBV6-1	NA	TRBJ1-2	TGTGCCAGCACCGGGGTCGGGCTCTCGGGCTACACCTTC	CASTGVGLSGYTF
TRBD1	TRBV9	once	TRBJ1-1	TGTGCCAGCGGTAGACAGGGGAACACTGAAGCTTTCTTT	CASGRQGNTEAFF
NA	TRBV5-4	NA	TRBJ1-6	TGTGCCAGCAGCCTTGGGGCTCGGGATTCACCCCTCCACTTT	CASSLGARDSPLHF
NA	TRBV30	NA	TRBJ2-7	TGTGCCTGGAGTCGGGGGATAAAGGGATCTGACGAGCAGTACTTC	CAWSRGIKGSDEQYF
TRBD1	TRBV5-4	NA	TRBJ2-7	TGTGCCAGCAGCTCGCCGTACGGACAGGGATCCGACGAGCAGTACTTC	CASSSPYGQGSDEQYF
TRBD2	TRBV19	NA	TRBJ2-6	TGTGCCAGTATGCGCGGGGGACCTATCTCTGGGGCCAACGTCCTGACTTTC	CASMRGGPISGANVLTF
NA	TRBV9	NA	TRBJ2-1	TGTGCCAGCAGCGTAGGAGGCAGCGGGTACTACAATGAGCAGTTCTTC	CASSVGGSGYYNEQFF
NA	TRBV11-3	NA	TRBJ2-1	TGTGCCAGCAGCCCCGCGGGGTCCAACAATGAGCAGTTCTTC	CASSPAGSNNEQFF
NA	TRBV6-1	NA	TRBJ1-1	TGTGCCAGCAGTGAAGAATTGAGGGGACTTCGGGCTTTCTTT	CASSEELRGLRAFF
NA	TRBV6-6	NA	TRBJ1-1	TGTGCCAGCACCACGCCCTACAGCTCCCCCACTGAAGCTTTCTTT	CASTTPYSSPTEAFF
NA	TRBV14	NA	TRBJ1-2	TGTGCCAGCAGCCCCGCGGCAGTTAACTATGGCTACACCTTC	CASSPAAVNYGYTF